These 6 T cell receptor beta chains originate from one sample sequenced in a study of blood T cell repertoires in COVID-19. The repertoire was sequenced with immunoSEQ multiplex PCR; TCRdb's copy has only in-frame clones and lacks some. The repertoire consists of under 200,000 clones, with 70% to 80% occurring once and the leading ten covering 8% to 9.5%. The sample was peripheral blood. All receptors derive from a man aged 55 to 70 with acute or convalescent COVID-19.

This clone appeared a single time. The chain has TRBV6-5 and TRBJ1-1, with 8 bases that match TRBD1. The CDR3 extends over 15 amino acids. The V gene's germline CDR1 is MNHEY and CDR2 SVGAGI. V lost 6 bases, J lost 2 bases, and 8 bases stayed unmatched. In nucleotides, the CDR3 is TGTGCCAGCAGATCCCCGGACAGGGATAACACTGAAGCTTTCTTT. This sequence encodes CASRSPDRDNTEAFF.

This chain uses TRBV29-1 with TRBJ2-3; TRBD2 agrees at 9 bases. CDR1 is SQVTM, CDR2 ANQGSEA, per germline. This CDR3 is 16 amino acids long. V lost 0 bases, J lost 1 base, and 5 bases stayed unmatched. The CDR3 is CSVEDQAGGGTDTQYF. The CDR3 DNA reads TGCAGCGTTGAAGATCAAGCGGGGGGCGGCACAGATACGCAGTATTTT.

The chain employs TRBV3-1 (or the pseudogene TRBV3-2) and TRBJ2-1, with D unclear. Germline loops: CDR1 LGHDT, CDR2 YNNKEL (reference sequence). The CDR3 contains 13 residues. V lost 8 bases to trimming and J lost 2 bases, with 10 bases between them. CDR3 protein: CASANPPYNEQFF. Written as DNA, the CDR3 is TGTGCCAGCGCGAACCCCCCCTACAATGAGCAGTTCTTC.

In DNA form, the CDR3 reads TGTGCCAGCAGAACGACGGGAGGGGGCATCTATAATTCACCCCTCCACTTT. Translating gives CASRTTGGGIYNSPLHF. The chain links TRBV7-2 to TRBJ1-6, with 7 bases that match TRBD1. CDR3 length: 17 amino acids. Trimming took 6 bases from V and 3 from J; bases not matched to a gene: 11. Germline V gives CDR1 SGHTA, CDR2 FQGNSA.

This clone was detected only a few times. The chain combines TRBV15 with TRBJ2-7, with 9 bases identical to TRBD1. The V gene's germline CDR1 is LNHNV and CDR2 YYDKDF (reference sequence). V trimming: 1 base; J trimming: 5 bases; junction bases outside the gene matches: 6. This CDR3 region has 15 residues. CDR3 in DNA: TGTGCCACCAGCAGAGGTAGGGACAGGGACAACGAGCAGTACTTC. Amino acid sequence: CATSRGRDRDNEQYF.

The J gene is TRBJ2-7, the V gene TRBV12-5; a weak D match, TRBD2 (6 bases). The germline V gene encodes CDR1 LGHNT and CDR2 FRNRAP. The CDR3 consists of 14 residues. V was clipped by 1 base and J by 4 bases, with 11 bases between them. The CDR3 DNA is TGTGCTAGTGGTTTGGGCGGGACGTCTTACGAGCAGTACTTC. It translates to CASGLGGTSYEQYF. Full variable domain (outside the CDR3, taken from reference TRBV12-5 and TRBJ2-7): DARVTQTPRHKVTEMGQEVTMRCQPILGHNTVFWYRQTMMQGLELLAYFRNRAPLDDSGMPKDRFSAEMPDATLATLKIQPSEPRDSAVYFCASGLGGTSYEQYFGPGTRLTVT.